What follows are 5 T cell receptor beta chains derived from one specimen sequenced in a study of molecular identifiers for immune sequencing clone quantification. A single record per CDR3 protein comes from TCRdb applying MiXCR to the PCR reads. Among 75,000 to 100,000 distinct CDR3 sequences listed, under 20% were seen once. The specimen sequenced was naive CD8+ T cells from blood, with Jurkat cell RNA spiked in. Subset indicated: FACS-sorted CD8+CD4-CCR7+CD45RA+ naive T cells. The source of these receptors is a human donor in good health. Some libraries in this study had Jurkat cell RNA spiked in.

This clonotype was recorded many times. J is TRBJ2-1 and V is TRBV29-1, with D hard to call. V gave up 6 bases and J gave up 8 bases, with 8 bases separating them. This CDR3 comprises 10 residues. CDR1 and CDR2 (germline): SQVTM, ANQGSEA. The CDR3 bases are TGCAGCGTGTTCAATGATGAGCAGTTCTTC. It yields the protein CSVFNDEQFF.

This clonotype has only a few counts. The gene calls are TRBV13 and TRBJ2-1; weak D call: TRBD1 (5 bases). This CDR3 is built from 14 residues. The V end lost 7 bases, the J end lost 0 bases, and 10 bases lay between the germline ends. Germline lookup yields CDR1 PRHDT and CDR2 FYEKMQ (reference sequence). The CDR3 sequence is CASNYRSSYNEQFF. For the CDR3, the DNA is TGTGCCAGCAACTACAGGAGCTCCTACAATGAGCAGTTCTTC. The full variable domain, in which reference TRBV13 and TRBJ2-1 provide the parts outside the CDR3, is AAGVIQSPRHLIKEKRETATLKCYPIPRHDTVYWYQQGPGQDPQFLISFYEKMQSDKGSIPDRFSAQQFSDYHSELNMSSLELGDSALYFCASNYRSSYNEQFFGPGTRLTVL.

This clonotype was found many times. The chain is built from TRBV9 and TRBJ2-7; tentative D call: TRBD2 (7 bases). Germline V gene data show CDR1 as SGDLS and CDR2 as YYNGEE. This CDR3 comprises 13 residues. Trimming stripped 0 bases from V and 7 bases from J, with 11 bases between. This CDR3 is CASSVAGGTEQYF. In nucleotides, the CDR3 is TGTGCCAGCAGCGTAGCGGGGGGCACGGAGCAGTACTTC.

This chain connects TRBV11-2 to TRBJ2-3, with D perhaps TRBD2 (6 bases). This CDR3 has 15 amino acids. With 5 bases removed from V and 6 bases from J, the gap between germline ends came to 18 bases. Germline V gives CDR1 SGHAT, CDR2 FQNNGV. CDR3 protein: CASSRSGWEADTQYF. The CDR3 nucleotides are TGTGCCAGCAGCCGGAGCGGGTGGGAGGCGGATACGCAGTATTTT.

Regarding this clonotype: A much larger clone lies a single base off, so this may be a read error. This chain links TRBV7-9 with TRBJ2-3; 7 bases are shared with TRBD2. The CDR3 sequence is 16 residues long. The junction had 10 bases not matched to a gene; V was cut back by 4 bases and J by 3 bases. Germline V gene data show CDR1 as SEHNR and CDR2 as FQNEAQ (reference sequence). The CDR3 DNA is TGTGCCAGCAGCTCCCGGCTAGCGGTAGCGACAGATACGCAGTATTTT. It is translated as CASSSRLAVATDTQYF.